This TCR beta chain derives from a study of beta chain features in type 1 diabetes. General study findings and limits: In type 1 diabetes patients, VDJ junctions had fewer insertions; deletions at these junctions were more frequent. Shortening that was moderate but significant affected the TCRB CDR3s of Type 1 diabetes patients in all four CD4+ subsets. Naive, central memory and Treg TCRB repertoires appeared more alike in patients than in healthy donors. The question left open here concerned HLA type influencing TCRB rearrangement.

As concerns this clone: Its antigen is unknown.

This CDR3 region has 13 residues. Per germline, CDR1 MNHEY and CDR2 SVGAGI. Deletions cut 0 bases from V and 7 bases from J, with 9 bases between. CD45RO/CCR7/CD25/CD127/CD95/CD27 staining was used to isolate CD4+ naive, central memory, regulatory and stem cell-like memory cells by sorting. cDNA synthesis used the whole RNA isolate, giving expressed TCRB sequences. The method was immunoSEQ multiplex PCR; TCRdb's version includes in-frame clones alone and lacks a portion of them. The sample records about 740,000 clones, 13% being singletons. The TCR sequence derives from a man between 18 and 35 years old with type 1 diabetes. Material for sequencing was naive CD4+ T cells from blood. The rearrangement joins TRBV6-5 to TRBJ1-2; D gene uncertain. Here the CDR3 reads CASSYSGITGYTF. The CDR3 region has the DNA TGTGCCAGCAGTTACTCAGGAATCACTGGCTACACCTTC.